A selection of T cell receptor beta chains follows, all from one sample in a study of cytomegalovirus exposure and HLA in healthy donors. Measured with immunoSEQ multiplex PCR; TCRdb has only the in-frame clones, and not every one. The table shows 60,000 to 70,000 clones, with 65% to 70% occurring only once. Sequencing was done on a sample of PBMCs. Source of these receptors: a man aged 35 to 55 in good health and CMV-seropositive. Both conserved end residues are trimmed from each CDR3.

>TRBV19|TRBJ1-5
ASIKDGGNQPQH
>TRBV18|TRBJ2-7
ASSSGLAGFSYEQY
>TRBV6-1|TRBJ2-1
ASSVGLGGNEQF
>TRBV12-5|TRBJ2-7
ASGLVNYEQY
>TRBV5-1|TRBJ2-7
ASSLAPGLYEQY
>TRBV6-6|TRBJ2-1
ASRFRGAGDWNEQF
>TRBV7-9|TRBJ1-4
ASSFGTATNEKLF
>TRBV30|TRBJ2-2
AWSVGTGGYTGELF
>TRBV28|TRBJ2-5
ASSWGGGQETQY
>TRBV6-5|TRBJ2-5
ASSYSPSGTGSAQY
>TRBV6-6|TRBJ1-2
ASRPGGVGGYT
>TRBV6-1|TRBJ1-5
ASSESGVGNQPQH
>TRBV7-9|TRBJ1-2
ASSLTGQMGGYT
>TRBV7-6|TRBJ1-1
ASSATGTDSLKAF
>TRBV5-4|TRBJ2-5
ASSGRTGSETQY
>TRBV12-5|TRBJ1-1
ASGLPSKPGAF
>TRBV4-1|TRBJ1-6
ASSQVSGVVAMGSPLH
>TRBV9|TRBJ1-4
ASSVAGGFNEKLF
>TRBV18|TRBJ1-1
ASSPGQTSTEAF
>TRBV4-3|TRBJ2-2
ASSREELAGGTGELF